This T cell receptor (beta chain) came from a study of blood T cells in healthy people across ages. A second PCR of 7 to 11 cycles used a sample-barcoded 5' primer and a J-beta primer mix. TCRdb processed the 5' RACE reads anew with MiXCR; each CDR3 protein has one entry. The sample lists 750,000 or so distinct CDR3 sequences; more than 20% were seen once. The V gene's germline CDR1 is SGHVS and CDR2 FQNEAQ. Germline trimming cut 6 bases from V and 8 bases from J; bases unmatched to any gene: 10. This CDR3 spans 15 amino acids. This clonotype has only a few counts. The data were also submitted as part of a second study, on T cells of mothers and their children.

The sequence was obtained from a boy younger than 18 in good health. The gene calls are TRBV7-8 and TRBJ1-4, with TRBD1 matching over 9 bases. Sequences were obtained from blood. The CDR3 is CASRERWTGVEKLFF. CDR3 sequence (DNA): TGTGCCAGCAGGGAAAGGTGGACAGGGGTCGAAAAACTGTTTTTT.